The source of this T cell receptor beta chain is a study of T-cell reconstitution after alpha-beta-depleted transplantation in children. Construction of the TCRbeta library involved unique molecular identifiers. TCRdb processed the PCR reads anew with MiXCR; each CDR3 protein has one entry. In the table there are approximately 400,000 distinct CDR3 sequences, approximately 11% of which are singletons. V lost 5 bases and J lost 0, with 14 bases in between. CDR1 is MNHNS, CDR2 SASEGT, per germline. CDR3 size: 17 residues. This clonotype was seen a handful of times. The source is a human donor who donated a stem cell graft to a child with acute myeloid leukemia. The sequences come from PBMCs from the stem cell graft donor, collected from the stem cell graft. The chain employs TRBV6-1 and TRBJ1-6; no reliable D call. CDR3 DNA sequence: TGTGCCAGCAGTCCCCGGACGCAGAGCTCCTATAATTCACCCCTCCACTTT. Protein: CASSPRTQSSYNSPLHF.